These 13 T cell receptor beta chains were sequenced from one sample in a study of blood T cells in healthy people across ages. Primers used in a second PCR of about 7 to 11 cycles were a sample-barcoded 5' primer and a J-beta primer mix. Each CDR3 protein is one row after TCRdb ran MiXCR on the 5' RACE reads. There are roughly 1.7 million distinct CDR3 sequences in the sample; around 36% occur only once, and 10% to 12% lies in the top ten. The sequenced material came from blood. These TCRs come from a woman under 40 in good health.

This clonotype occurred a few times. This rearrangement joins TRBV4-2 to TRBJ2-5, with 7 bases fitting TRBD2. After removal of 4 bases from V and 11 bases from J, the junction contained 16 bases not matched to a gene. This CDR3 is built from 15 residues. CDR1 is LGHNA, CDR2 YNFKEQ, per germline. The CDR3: CASSLETGRMGEQYF. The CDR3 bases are TGTGCCAGCAGCCTTGAGACCGGGAGGATGGGGGAGCAGTACTTC.

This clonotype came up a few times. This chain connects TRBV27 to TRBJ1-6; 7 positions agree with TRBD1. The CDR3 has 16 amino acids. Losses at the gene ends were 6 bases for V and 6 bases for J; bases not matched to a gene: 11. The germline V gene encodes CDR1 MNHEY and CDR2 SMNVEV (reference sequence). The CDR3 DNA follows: TGTGCCAGCAGAGTACAGGGGACCGCGACTAATTCACCCCTCCACTTT. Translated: CASRVQGTATNSPLHF.

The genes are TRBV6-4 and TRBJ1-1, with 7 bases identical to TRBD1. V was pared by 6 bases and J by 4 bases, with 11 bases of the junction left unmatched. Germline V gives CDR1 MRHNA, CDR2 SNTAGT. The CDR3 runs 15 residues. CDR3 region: CASRDLNRGSTEAFF. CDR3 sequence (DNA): TGTGCCAGCAGGGACCTAAACAGGGGAAGCACTGAAGCTTTCTTT.

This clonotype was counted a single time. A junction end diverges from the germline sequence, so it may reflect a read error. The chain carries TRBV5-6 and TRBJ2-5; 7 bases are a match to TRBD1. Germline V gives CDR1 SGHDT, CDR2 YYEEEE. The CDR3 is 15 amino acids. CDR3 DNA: TGTGTCAGCAGTTCTGGGACAGCGCCCCAAGAGACCCAGTACTTC. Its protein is CVSSSGTAPQETQYF.

In nucleotides, the CDR3 is TGTGCCAGCAGCTCCCAGGGGGGGGGTTTAGAAGAGACCCAGTACTTC. It specifies CASSSQGGGLEETQYF. This chain uses TRBV11-2 with TRBJ2-5; perhaps D is TRBD1 or TRBD2 (7 bases each). The CDR3 is 16 residues long. Germline V lookup: CDR1 SGHAT, CDR2 FQNNGV. Trimming removed 4 bases from V and 3 bases from J, with 18 bases in between.

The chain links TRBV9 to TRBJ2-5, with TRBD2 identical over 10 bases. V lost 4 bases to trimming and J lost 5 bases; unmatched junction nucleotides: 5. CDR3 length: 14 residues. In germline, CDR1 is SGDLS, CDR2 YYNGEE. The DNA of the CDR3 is TGTGCCAGCAGCCCACTGACTAGCGGGGAGACCCAGTACTTC. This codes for CASSPLTSGETQYF.

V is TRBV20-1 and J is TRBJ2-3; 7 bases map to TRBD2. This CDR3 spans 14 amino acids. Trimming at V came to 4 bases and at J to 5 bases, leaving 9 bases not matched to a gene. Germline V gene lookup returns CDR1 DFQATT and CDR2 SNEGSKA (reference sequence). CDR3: CSAIGAGEVDTQYF. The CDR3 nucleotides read TGCAGTGCTATAGGGGCGGGAGAGGTAGATACGCAGTATTTT.

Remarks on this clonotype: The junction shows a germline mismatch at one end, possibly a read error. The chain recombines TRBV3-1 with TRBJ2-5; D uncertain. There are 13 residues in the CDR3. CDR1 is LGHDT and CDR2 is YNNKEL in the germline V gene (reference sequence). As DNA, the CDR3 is TGTGCCAGCAGCCAAGAAGGGTCGGAGATCCAGTACTTC. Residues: CASSQEGSEIQYF.

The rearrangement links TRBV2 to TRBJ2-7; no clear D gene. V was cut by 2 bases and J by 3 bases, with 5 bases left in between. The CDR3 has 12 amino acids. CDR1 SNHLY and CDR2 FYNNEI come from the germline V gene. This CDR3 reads CASSEIIYEQYF. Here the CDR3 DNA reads TGTGCCAGCAGTGAAATCATCTACGAGCAGTACTTC.

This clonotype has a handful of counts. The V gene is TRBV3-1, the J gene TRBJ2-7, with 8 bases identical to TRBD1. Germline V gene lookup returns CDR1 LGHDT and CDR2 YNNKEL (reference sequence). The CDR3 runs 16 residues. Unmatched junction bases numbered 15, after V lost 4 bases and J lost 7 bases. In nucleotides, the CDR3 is TGTGCCAGCAGCCGGGACACTACCAGGGGGCGGCGTGAGCAGTACTTC. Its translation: CASSRDTTRGRREQYF.

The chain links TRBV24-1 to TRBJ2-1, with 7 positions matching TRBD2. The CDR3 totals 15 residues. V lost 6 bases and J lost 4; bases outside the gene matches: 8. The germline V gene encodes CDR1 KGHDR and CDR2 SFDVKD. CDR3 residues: CATSPAGSFYNEQFF. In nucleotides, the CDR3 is TGTGCCACCAGTCCAGCGGGATCCTTTTACAATGAGCAGTTCTTC.

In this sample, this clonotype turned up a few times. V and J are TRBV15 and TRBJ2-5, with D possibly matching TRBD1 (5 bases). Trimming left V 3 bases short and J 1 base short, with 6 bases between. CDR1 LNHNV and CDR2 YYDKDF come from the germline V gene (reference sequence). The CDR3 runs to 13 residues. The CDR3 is CATSRDTQETQYF. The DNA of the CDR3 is TGTGCCACCAGCAGGGACACCCAAGAGACCCAGTACTTC.

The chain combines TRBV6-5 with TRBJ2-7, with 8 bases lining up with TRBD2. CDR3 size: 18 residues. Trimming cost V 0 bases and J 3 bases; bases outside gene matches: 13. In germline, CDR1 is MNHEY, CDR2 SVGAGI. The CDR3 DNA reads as TGTGCCAGCAGTTACTCGATCAATTCCGTTAGCGGGATCTACGAGCAGTACTTC. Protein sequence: CASSYSINSVSGIYEQYF.